This record covers a single T cell receptor beta chain. The CDR3 consists of 14 residues. Germline V gives CDR1 SGHAT, CDR2 FQNNGV. V lost 2 bases and J lost 2; bases outside the gene matches: 0. These data belong to a study of blood T cell repertoires in COVID-19. Study-wide background: COVID-19 samples, acute and convalescent, were from the United States, Italy and Spain. T cells, B-cell-depleted T cells, or PBMCs supplied cDNA or gDNA.

As handled by the study authors: Cell counts per sample came from amplifying reference gene primers. Measured with immunoSEQ multiplex PCR; TCRdb has only the in-frame clones, and not every one. V, J and clone size are taken as reported in that table, and D and trimming were inferred from the DNA itself. The repertoire holds 150,000 or so clones, with 88% as singletons. This TCR came from a human donor in a cohort sampled during active COVID-19. This rearrangement joins TRBV11-2 to TRBJ1-1; 9 bases match TRBD1. Sequencing was done on a sample of peripheral blood. Here the CDR3 DNA reads TGTGCCAGCAGCTTAACAGGGGGCAACACTGAAGCTTTCTTT. It yields the protein CASSLTGGNTEAFF.